This T cell receptor beta chain originates from a study of T cells in Graves' hyperthyroidism and ophthalmopathy. Study-level points and caveats: Peripheral blood also featured most of the thyroid clonotypes expanded above 0.001. Ophthalmopathy stood apart from stable hyperthyroidism in a 13 V-J model.

This clonotype was picked up a small number of times. Its antigen is undetermined. Amplification of TCR beta CDR3 regions used RNA as the template. TCR CDR3 underwent first-round RT-PCR with the HTBI primer set. TCRdb used MiXCR to reprocess the multiplex PCR reads, holding one entry per CDR3 protein. Of 600,000 to 700,000 distinct CDR3 sequences detected, just under 45% appear once; the ten largest clones hold about 7.7%. CDR3 length equals 13 residues. The germline V and J ends were trimmed by 4 bases and 3 bases, with 9 bases remaining between them. Germline V CDR1 and CDR2: SQVTM, ANQGSEA. Patients were excluded because of uncontrolled infection, other autoimmune disease, pregnancy or lactation. The diagnoses drew upon clinical symptoms, serum thyroxine and TRAb, thyroid ultrasound and orbital computed tomography.

The TCR sequence derives from an adult man with Graves' disease, either hyperthyroidism or ophthalmopathy (not recorded which). V gene TRBV29-1 combines with J gene TRBJ1-4, with no clear D. What was sequenced was peripheral blood or thyroid tissue (not recorded which). The CDR3, as DNA: TGCAGCGTTGCGGGGTCGCCTAATGAAAAACTGTTTTTT. It codes for CSVAGSPNEKLFF. The full variable domain, its missing parts supplied by reference TRBV29-1 and TRBJ1-4, is SAVISQKPSRDICQRGTSLTIQCQVDSQVTMMFWYRQQPGQSLTLIATANQGSEATYESGFVIDKFPISRPNLTFSTLTVSNMSPEDSSIYLCSVAGSPNEKLFFGSGTQLSVL.